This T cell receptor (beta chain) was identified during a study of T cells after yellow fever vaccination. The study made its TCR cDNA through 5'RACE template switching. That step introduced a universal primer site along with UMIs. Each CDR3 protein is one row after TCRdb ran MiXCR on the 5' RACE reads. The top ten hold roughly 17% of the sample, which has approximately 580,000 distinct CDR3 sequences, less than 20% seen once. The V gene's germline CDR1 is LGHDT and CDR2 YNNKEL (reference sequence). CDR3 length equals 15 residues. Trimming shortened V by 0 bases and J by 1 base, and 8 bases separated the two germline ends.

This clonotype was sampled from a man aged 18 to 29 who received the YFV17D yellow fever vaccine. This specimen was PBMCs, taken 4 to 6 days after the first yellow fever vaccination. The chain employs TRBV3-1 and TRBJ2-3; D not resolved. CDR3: CASSQDGRRTDTQYF. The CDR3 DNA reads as TGTGCCAGCAGCCAAGATGGGCGGCGCACAGATACGCAGTATTTT.